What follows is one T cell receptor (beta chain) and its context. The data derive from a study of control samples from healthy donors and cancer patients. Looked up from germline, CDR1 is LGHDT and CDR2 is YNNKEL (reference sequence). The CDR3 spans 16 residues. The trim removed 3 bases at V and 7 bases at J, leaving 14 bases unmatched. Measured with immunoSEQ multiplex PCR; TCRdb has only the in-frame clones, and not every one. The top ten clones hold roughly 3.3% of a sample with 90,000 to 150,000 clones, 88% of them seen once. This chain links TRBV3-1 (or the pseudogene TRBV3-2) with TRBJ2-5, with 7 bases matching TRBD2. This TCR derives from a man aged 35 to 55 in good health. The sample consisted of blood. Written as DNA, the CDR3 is TGTGCCAGCAGCCAGGGGCGCGGGGGTGAGAGCCCGACCCAGTACTTC. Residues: CASSQGRGGESPTQYF.